The clone carrying this TCR beta chain was seen ten or more times. Its antigen is unknown. The data originate from a study of Graves' ophthalmopathy and Graves' hyperthyroidism. Whole-study context: If no ophthalmopathy appeared within 18 months of follow-up, hyperthyroidism was termed stable.

The study's findings and limits: Blood shared most expanded thyroid clonotypes above 0.001 frequency.

Amplifying from RNA transcripts, the study obtained TCR beta CDR3 regions. The workflow started with a first-round RT-PCR run with HTBI primers and then moved on to a second-round multiplex PCR. Via MiXCR, TCRdb re-called the multiplex PCR reads, giving one row per CDR3 protein. The sample contains some 1.1 million distinct CDR3 sequences, around a third of which appear only once. Germline trimming cut 7 bases from V and 1 base from J; bases unmatched to any gene: 15. The CDR3 contains 17 residues. Germline CDR1 reads SNHLY; CDR2 reads FYNNEI. This chain links TRBV2 with TRBJ1-1, with 7 positions matching TRBD1. The receptor comes from an adult man with Graves' hyperthyroidism. The sequenced material came from peripheral blood or thyroid tissue (not recorded which). The CDR3 protein is CASTRLPGGSSNTEAFF. In nucleotides, the CDR3 is TGTGCCAGCACCCGTCTCCCAGGGGGGAGTTCGAACACTGAAGCTTTCTTT.